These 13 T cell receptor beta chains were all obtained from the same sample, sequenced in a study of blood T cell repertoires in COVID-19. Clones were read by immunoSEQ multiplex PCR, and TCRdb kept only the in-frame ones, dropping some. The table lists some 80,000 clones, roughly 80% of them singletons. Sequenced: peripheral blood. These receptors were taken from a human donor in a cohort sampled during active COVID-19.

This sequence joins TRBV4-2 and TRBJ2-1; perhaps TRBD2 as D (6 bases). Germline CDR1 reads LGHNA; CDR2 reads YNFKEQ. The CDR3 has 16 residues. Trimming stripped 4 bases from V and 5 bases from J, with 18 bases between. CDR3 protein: CASSLQLATVDNEQFF. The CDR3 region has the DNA TGTGCCAGCAGCCTCCAACTAGCAACTGTAGACAATGAGCAGTTCTTC.

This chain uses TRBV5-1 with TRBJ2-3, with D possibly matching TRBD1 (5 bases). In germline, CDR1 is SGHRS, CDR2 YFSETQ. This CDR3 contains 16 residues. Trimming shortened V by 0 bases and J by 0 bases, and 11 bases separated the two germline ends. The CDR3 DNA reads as TGCGCCAGCAGCTTGGGGCAGGGAACTAGCACAGATACGCAGTATTTT. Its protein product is CASSLGQGTSTDTQYF.

The CDR3 nucleotides are TGTGCCAGCAGCCCTAGGGGATTCAGTAATGAGCAGTTCTTC. It encodes CASSPRGFSNEQFF. The chain links TRBV7-9 to TRBJ2-1; D possibly corresponds to TRBD1 (5 bases). V was pared by 5 bases and J by 7 bases, with 15 bases between. The CDR3 totals 14 residues. Germline loops: CDR1 SEHNR, CDR2 FQNEAQ (reference sequence).

The CDR3 here is CASSPQVGTIYEQYF. CDR3 coding DNA: TGTGCCAGCAGCCCCCAAGTCGGGACAATATACGAGCAGTACTTC. The chain combines TRBV7-3 with TRBJ2-7; perhaps TRBD1 as D (6 bases). V was cut by 5 bases and J by 4 bases, with 18 bases left in between. Germline V gene sequence: CDR1 SGHTA, CDR2 FQGTGA. The CDR3 spans 15 residues.

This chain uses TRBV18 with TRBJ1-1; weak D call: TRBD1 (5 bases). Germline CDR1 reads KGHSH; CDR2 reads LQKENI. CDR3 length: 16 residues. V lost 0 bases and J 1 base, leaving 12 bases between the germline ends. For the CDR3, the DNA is TGTGCCAGCTCACCACCGGGCAGGGTAGAGAACACTGAAGCTTTCTTT. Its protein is CASSPPGRVENTEAFF.

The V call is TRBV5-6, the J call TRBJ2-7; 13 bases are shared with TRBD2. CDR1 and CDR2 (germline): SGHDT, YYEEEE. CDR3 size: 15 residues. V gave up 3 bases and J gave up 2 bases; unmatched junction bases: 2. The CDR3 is CASSWGLAGPYEQYF. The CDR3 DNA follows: TGTGCCAGCAGCTGGGGACTAGCGGGACCCTACGAGCAGTACTTC.

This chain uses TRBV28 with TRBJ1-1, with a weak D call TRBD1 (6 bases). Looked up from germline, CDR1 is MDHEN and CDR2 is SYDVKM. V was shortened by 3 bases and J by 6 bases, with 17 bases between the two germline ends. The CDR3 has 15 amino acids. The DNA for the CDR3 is TGTGCCAGCAGTTTTAGGGGAATCAGGGGTTCTGAAGCTTTCTTT. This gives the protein CASSFRGIRGSEAFF.

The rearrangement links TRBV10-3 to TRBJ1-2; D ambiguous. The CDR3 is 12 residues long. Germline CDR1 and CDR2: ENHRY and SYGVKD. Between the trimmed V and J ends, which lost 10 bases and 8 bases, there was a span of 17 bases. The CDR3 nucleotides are TGTGCCACCCAGACTGTGTTGGAAGGCTACACCTTC. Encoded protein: CATQTVLEGYTF.

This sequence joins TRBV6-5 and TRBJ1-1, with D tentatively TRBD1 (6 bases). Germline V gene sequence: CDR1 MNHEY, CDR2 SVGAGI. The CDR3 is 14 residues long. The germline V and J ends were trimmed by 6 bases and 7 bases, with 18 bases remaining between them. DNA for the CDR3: TGTGCCAGCAGATGGACAGCGTTTACGGTTGAAGCTTTCTTT. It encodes CASRWTAFTVEAFF.

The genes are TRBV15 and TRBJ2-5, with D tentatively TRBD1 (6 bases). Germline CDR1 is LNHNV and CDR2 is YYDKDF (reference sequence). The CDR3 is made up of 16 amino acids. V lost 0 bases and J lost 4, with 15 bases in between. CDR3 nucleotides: TGTGCCACCAGCAGAGAGGGGACACTACGAACAGAGACCCAGTACTTC. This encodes CATSREGTLRTETQYF.

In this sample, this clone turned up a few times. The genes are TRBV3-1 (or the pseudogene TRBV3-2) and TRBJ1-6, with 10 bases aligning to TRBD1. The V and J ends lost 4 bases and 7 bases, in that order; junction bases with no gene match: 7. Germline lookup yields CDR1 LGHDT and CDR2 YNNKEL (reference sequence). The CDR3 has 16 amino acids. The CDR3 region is CASSPTGQGLNSPLHF. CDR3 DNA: TGTGCCAGCAGCCCCACGGGACAGGGGTTGAATTCACCCCTCCACTTT.

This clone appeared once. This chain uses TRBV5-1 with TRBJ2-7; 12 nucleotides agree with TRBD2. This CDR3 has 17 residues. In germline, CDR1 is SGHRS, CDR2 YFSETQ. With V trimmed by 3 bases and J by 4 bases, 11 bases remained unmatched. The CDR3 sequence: CASSSVPGTSGFYEQYF. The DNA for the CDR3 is TGCGCCAGCAGCTCGGTCCCCGGGACTAGCGGGTTTTACGAGCAGTACTTC.

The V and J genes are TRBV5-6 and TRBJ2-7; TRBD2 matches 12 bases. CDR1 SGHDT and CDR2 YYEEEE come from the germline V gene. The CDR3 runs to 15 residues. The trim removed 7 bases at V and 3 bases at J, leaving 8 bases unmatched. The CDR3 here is CASRRLAGESYEQYF. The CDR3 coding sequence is TGTGCCAGCCGCCGACTAGCGGGGGAGAGCTACGAGCAGTACTTC.